This T cell receptor beta chain originates from a study of a mutant IDH1 vaccine in newly diagnosed glioma. Turning to the study itself: Males made up approximately 62% and females roughly 40% of treated patients, whose mean age was approximately 44 years.

Worth noting for this clone: Antigen unknown.

The time point here: week 23, last vaccination. With topical imiquimod, each dose of the vaccine consisted of 300 ug of mutant IDH1 20-mer peptide. Measured with immunoSEQ multiplex PCR; TCRdb has only the in-frame clones, and not every one. The sample carries about 30,000 clones, around nine tenths recorded once. Germline V gives CDR1 SGHTA, CDR2 FQGTGA. Trimming removed 0 bases from V and 8 bases from J; junction bases left unmatched: 5. The CDR3 runs to 14 residues. The V and J genes are TRBV7-3 and TRBJ1-2; 8 bases are a match to TRBD1. The specimen comprised PBMCs, sampled from a glioma patient whose treatment included an IDH1 peptide vaccine. The TCR sequence derives from a man aged 35-49 years with glioma. The CDR3 region has the DNA TGTGCCAGCAGCTTAACGTTACAGGGGGACGGCTACACCTTC. Translation: CASSLTLQGDGYTF.